Below are 26 T cell receptor beta chains sequenced from a single sample in a study of T-cell reconstitution after alpha-beta-depleted transplantation in children (dated by TCRdb to 2016 to 2017). The library was generated by PCR. Instrument used: Illumina HiSeq 2500. TCR library preparation used molecular barcoding, with unique molecular identifiers applied to normalize quantification of the TCRbeta repertoire. In TCRdb, the public reads were trimmed at Q25 with fastp and aligned with MiXCR, with productive beta chains retained. Each entry is one CDR3 protein sequence, shown with its most common DNA and genes. The sample has roughly 420,000 distinct CDR3 sequences on record, around 16% of them singletons. Of the sample, about 32% falls within the top ten clones. Interpreted using the paper, the treatment or condition label stands for: allogeneic hematopoietic cell transplantation with graft depleted of TCRalphabeta T cells and CD19 B cells.

Sequenced material: PBMCs, mostly from graft donor cells, taken 360 days after TCRalphabeta/CD19-depleted stem cell transplant. The receptors originated from a boy younger than two who had a stem cell transplant for Wiskott-Aldrich syndrome, so the T cells may come from the graft donor.

On this clonotype: A much larger clone is a single base away; this may be a read error. The chain recombines TRBV12-3 or TRBV12-4 with TRBJ2-5; 9 bases are shared with TRBD2. The CDR3 totals 17 residues. With 6 bases clipped from V and 0 bases from J, the junction kept 11 bases outside the gene matches. The CDR3 loop is CASRLPPLAGYQETQYF. CDR3 DNA sequence: TGTGCCAGCAGGTTGCCCCCACTAGCGGGCTACCAAGAGACCCAGTACTTC.

This chain links TRBV15 with TRBJ1-3; D remains ambiguous. V was pared by 0 bases and J by 5 bases, with 5 bases between. Germline V gives CDR1 LNHNV, CDR2 YYDKDF (reference sequence). This CDR3 has 13 residues. This CDR3 is CATSRDGRNTIYF. In DNA form, the CDR3 reads TGTGCCACCAGCAGAGATGGGAGAAACACCATATATTTT.

The chain employs TRBV6-2 or TRBV6-3 and TRBJ2-5; the D gene is possibly TRBD1 (5 bases). The CDR3 is 14 amino acids. Trimming took 2 bases from V and 5 from J, leaving 12 bases between them. Germline CDR1 reads MNHEY; CDR2 reads SVGEGT. CDR3 loop: CASSYGQGYETQYF. DNA of the CDR3: TGTGCCAGCAGTTACGGGCAGGGATACGAGACCCAGTACTTC.

The rearrangement links TRBV6-1 to TRBJ2-1; 7 nucleotides align to TRBD2. The V segment lost 5 bases and the J segment 2 bases; nucleotides outside the gene matches: 9. The CDR3 has 16 residues. The V gene's germline CDR1 is MNHNS and CDR2 SASEGT. CDR3 sequence: CASSRRVGGTYNEQFF. CDR3 sequence (DNA): TGTGCCAGCAGTCGAAGGGTGGGAGGGACCTACAATGAGCAGTTCTTC.

The chain couples TRBV10-2 to TRBJ2-5, with 7 bases aligning to TRBD2. V was clipped by 3 bases and J by 6 bases; unmatched bases: 13. Germline V gene lookup returns CDR1 WSHSY and CDR2 SAAADI. There are 16 residues in the CDR3. The CDR3 reads CASSEGREGRRKTQYF. CDR3 DNA: TGCGCCAGCAGTGAAGGGAGGGAGGGCCGAAGGAAGACCCAGTACTTC.

This clonotype was picked up many times. V and J are TRBV5-1 and TRBJ2-2, with 9 bases that match TRBD2. V shed 1 base, J shed 7 bases, and the junction held 5 bases outside the gene matches. This CDR3 has 15 residues. Germline-derived CDR1 and CDR2 are SGHRS and YFSETQ. CDR3 sequence (DNA): TGCGCCAGCAGCTTGTTCCTAGCGGGAAACGGGGAGCTGTTTTTT. Translation: CASSLFLAGNGELFF.

This clonotype was recorded a few times. This chain joins TRBV4-1 and TRBJ2-7, with a tentative D call TRBD1 (6 bases). Germline loops: CDR1 MGHRA, CDR2 YSYEKL. CDR3 length equals 16 residues. Trimming pared 1 base from V and 0 bases from J, leaving 13 bases between. The CDR3 DNA reads as TGCGCCAGCAGCCAAGTTGCCGGGACAACCTCCTACGAGCAGTACTTC. It yields the protein CASSQVAGTTSYEQYF.

In this sample, this clonotype turned up many times. The chain couples TRBV6-5 to TRBJ2-1, with D possibly TRBD1 on 7 matching bases. The V gene lost 7 bases and the J gene lost 0 bases, with 22 bases spanning the gap. The CDR3 has 18 amino acids. Looked up from germline, CDR1 is MNHEY and CDR2 is SVGAGI. The CDR3 DNA is TGTGCCAGCACCAGATTAAGGACAGGAGGGAGCTCCTACAATGAGCAGTTCTTC. This translates into CASTRLRTGGSSYNEQFF.

This clonotype has just a few counts. Sequence at one end of the junction differs from germline and may be a read error. The CDR3 DNA reads as TGTGCCAGCAGCCTCCGGACTAGCGGGGTTAGCAGAGATACGCAGTATTTT. It codes for CASSLRTSGVSRDTQYF. The chain combines TRBV7-6 with TRBJ2-3, with 12 bases aligning to TRBD2. The CDR3 has 17 amino acids. CDR1 is SGHVS and CDR2 is FNYEAQ in the germline V gene.

This chain joins TRBV20-1 and TRBJ1-6; D is undetermined. The CDR3 is made up of 12 amino acids. CDR1 is DFQATT, CDR2 SNEGSKA, per germline (reference sequence). Trimming removed 8 bases at V and 10 bases at J, with 15 bases between. DNA for the CDR3: TGCAGTTTCCGGCAGATCGGCTCACCCCTCCACTTT. Amino acids: CSFRQIGSPLHF.

The sample holds a few counts of this clonotype. CDR3 sequence (DNA): TGCGCCAGCAGCTTGGTTGGCGGGGGGGCCGGCTACGAGCAGTACTTC. Translating it yields CASSLVGGGAGYEQYF. The rearrangement links TRBV5-1 to TRBJ2-7, with 9 bases identical to TRBD2. CDR1 SGHRS and CDR2 YFSETQ come from the germline V gene. The CDR3 contains 16 residues. J gave up 3 bases and V 0 bases, and 7 bases lay outside the gene matches.

The genes are TRBV18 and TRBJ2-3; D ambiguous. V lost 3 bases, J lost 2 bases, and 9 bases lay in between. The CDR3 is 14 amino acids. Per germline, CDR1 KGHSH and CDR2 LQKENI. Here the CDR3 DNA reads TGTGCCAGCTCACCGAGCAGGCTCACAGATACGCAGTATTTT. It is translated as CASSPSRLTDTQYF. The variable domain in full, completed from reference TRBV18 and TRBJ2-3, reads NAGVMQNPRHLVRRRGQEARLRCSPMKGHSHVYWYRQLPEEGLKFMVYLQKENIIDESGMPKERFSAEFPKEGPSILRIQQVVRGDSAAYFCASSPSRLTDTQYFGPGTRLTVL.

This chain joins TRBV20-1 and TRBJ1-3; a weak D match, TRBD1 (5 bases). V lost 0 bases to trimming and J lost 3 bases, with 12 bases between them. Looked up from germline, CDR1 is DFQATT and CDR2 is SNEGSKA (reference sequence). The CDR3 spans 15 residues. CDR3 nucleotides: TGCAGTGCTAGAGATCTCCAGGGACTTGGAAACACCATATATTTT. Translating gives CSARDLQGLGNTIYF.

This clonotype turned up a few times. V gene TRBV4-3 combines with J gene TRBJ2-2; 10 bases line up with TRBD2. This CDR3 has 18 residues. The trim removed 0 bases at V and 7 bases at J, leaving 11 bases unmatched. The germline V gene encodes CDR1 LGHNA and CDR2 YSLEER. The DNA for the CDR3 is TGCGCCAGCAGCCAAGACCTCAGGAGCGGGAGGGCCGTCGGGGAGCTGTTTTTT. Its translation is CASSQDLRSGRAVGELFF.

J is TRBJ2-3 and V is TRBV6-5; D is uncertain. The V gene's germline CDR1 is MNHEY and CDR2 SVGAGI. The CDR3 consists of 16 residues. The V and J ends lost 0 bases and 4 bases respectively, with 14 bases between them. The CDR3, as DNA: TGTGCCAGCAGTTACTCCCATCCTGATCTTGCAGATACGCAGTATTTT. This translates into CASSYSHPDLADTQYF.

The V call is TRBV5-1, the J call TRBJ2-5; D is possibly TRBD1 or TRBD2 (5 bases each). The CDR3 is made up of 17 amino acids. Trimming removed 3 bases at V and 0 bases at J, with 18 bases between. CDR1 and CDR2 (germline): SGHRS, YFSETQ. This CDR3 reads CASSSIVSGRNQETQYF. CDR3 coding DNA: TGCGCCAGCAGCTCTATTGTGTCGGGACGGAACCAAGAGACCCAGTACTTC.

This clonotype was counted only a few times. This chain links TRBV12-3 or TRBV12-4 with TRBJ2-1; 7 bases agree with TRBD2. V was pared by 1 base and J by 2 bases, with 11 bases of the junction left unmatched. CDR3 length equals 18 residues. In nucleotides, the CDR3 is TGTGCCAGCAGTTTAGGTGGTACGCTAGCGGAACCCTACAATGAGCAGTTCTTC. Translating it yields CASSLGGTLAEPYNEQFF.

There are a few counts of this clonotype. This sequence joins TRBV7-2 and TRBJ2-3; D is perhaps TRBD1 or TRBD2 (6 bases each). Germline V gives CDR1 SGHTA, CDR2 FQGNSA. This CDR3 spans 16 amino acids. V was shortened by 7 bases and J by 6 bases, with 23 bases between the two germline ends. In DNA, the CDR3 is TGTGCCAGCACAACAAGGGGTGGGGGGCGCGGGGATACGCAGTATTTT. Its translation is CASTTRGGGRGDTQYF.

The rearrangement uses TRBV6-2 or TRBV6-3 and TRBJ2-1; the D is unclear. The CDR3 contains 12 residues. Trimming took 8 bases from V and 5 from J, leaving 10 bases between them. Germline-derived CDR1 and CDR2 are MNHEY and SVGEGT. CDR3 loop: CASRPANNEQFF. DNA for the CDR3: TGTGCCAGCCGCCCCGCCAACAATGAGCAGTTCTTC.

This clonotype came up many times. This chain links TRBV20-1 with TRBJ2-5; weak D call: TRBD2 (7 bases). CDR3 size: 15 residues. Germline values: CDR1 DFQATT, CDR2 SNEGSKA (reference sequence). Trimming took 1 base from V and 5 from J, leaving 17 bases between them. The CDR3 loop is CSARGPGGPLETQYF. The CDR3 bases are TGCAGTGCTAGAGGCCCGGGGGGCCCATTGGAGACCCAGTACTTC.

The gene calls are TRBV18 and TRBJ2-5; the match to TRBD1 covers 9 bases. With 3 bases clipped from V and 5 bases from J, the junction kept 1 base outside the gene matches. Germline loops: CDR1 KGHSH, CDR2 LQKENI. This CDR3 spans 13 amino acids. This CDR3 is CASSPGTGETQYF. CDR3 nucleotide sequence: TGTGCCAGCTCACCCGGGACAGGGGAGACCCAGTACTTC.

The genes are TRBV7-2 and TRBJ2-3; D uncertain. CDR1 is SGHTA and CDR2 is FQGNSA in the germline V gene. There are 14 residues in the CDR3. The V gene lost 2 bases and the J gene lost 4 bases, with 10 bases spanning the gap. The CDR3 nucleotides are TGTGCCAGCAGCTTAAGACCCACGCCAGATACGCAGTATTTT. This encodes CASSLRPTPDTQYF.

There are many counts of this clonotype. The gene calls are TRBV29-1 and TRBJ2-3; D possibly uses TRBD1 or TRBD2 (5 bases each). With 4 bases removed from V and 3 bases from J, the gap between germline ends came to 20 bases. The CDR3 length is 16 residues. The V gene's germline CDR1 is SQVTM and CDR2 ANQGSEA. The DNA for the CDR3 is TGCAGCGTTGCCCGGGGTCAGGGTGCCAGTACAGATACGCAGTATTTT. Translating gives CSVARGQGASTDTQYF.

The chain carries TRBV10-3 and TRBJ2-2; TRBD2 aligns across 7 bases. This CDR3 is built from 15 residues. Germline CDR1 is ENHRY and CDR2 is SYGVKD. With V trimmed by 7 bases and J by 1 base, 6 bases remained unmatched. CDR3 in amino acids: CAINRAGVNTGELFF. The CDR3 nucleotides are TGTGCCATCAATCGGGCGGGGGTGAACACCGGGGAGCTGTTTTTT.

The chain joins TRBV20-1 to TRBJ2-1; possible D gene TRBD2, 5 bases. Germline loops: CDR1 DFQATT, CDR2 SNEGSKA (reference sequence). The CDR3 runs to 14 residues. Trimming left V 6 bases short and J 2 bases short, with 14 bases between. CDR3 amino acids: CSAQRYDAYNEQFF. The CDR3 DNA sequence: TGCAGTGCCCAGCGGTACGATGCCTACAATGAGCAGTTCTTC.

The chain couples TRBV18 to TRBJ1-2, with a tentative D call TRBD1 (5 bases). The CDR3 extends over 13 amino acids. CDR1 and CDR2 (germline): KGHSH, LQKENI. V lost 4 bases, J lost 1 base, and 7 bases lay in between. This chain's CDR3 is CASSQTDNYGYTF. The CDR3 bases are TGTGCCAGCTCACAGACAGATAACTATGGCTACACCTTC.